The present entry profiles one T cell receptor beta chain with its context. No antigen is known for it. Measured with immunoSEQ multiplex PCR; TCRdb has only the in-frame clones, and not every one. The sample comprises roughly 15,000 clones, about 66% of which are singletons, and 2.8% rests with the top ten. The data were taken from a study of neoadjuvant anti-PD-1 for oral cavity cancer. On the study more broadly: Patients without progression received a fourth nivolumab dose around day 43, then surgical resection on days 50-56. Study outcomes and limitations: Higher pretreatment Treg/Th17 ratios tracked higher pretreatment blood clonality. Each response group had just a few patients in TCR analyses.

The germline CDR1 and CDR2 sequences are MNHEY and SMNVEV (reference sequence). The V segment lost 4 bases and the J segment 3 bases; nucleotides outside the gene matches: 8. CDR3 length equals 15 residues. The sequencing used PBMCs, collected before nivolumab (anti-PD-1) treatment. The receptor's source is a person between 40 and 80 years old with oral cavity squamous cell carcinoma. This chain joins TRBV27 and TRBJ2-7; TRBD1 matches 8 bases. The CDR3 protein is CASSSRTGLFYEQYF. For the CDR3, the DNA is TGTGCCAGCAGTTCTCGGACAGGGCTTTTCTACGAGCAGTACTTC.